This T cell receptor beta chain was documented in a study of human T cells and chemical hapten exposure. In its sample, this clonotype was seen a few times. The CDR3 covers 19 residues. Losses at the gene ends were 2 bases for V and 5 bases for J; bases not matched to a gene: 17. Germline V gives CDR1 MNHEY, CDR2 SVGAGI. TCRdb re-called the RACE reads through MiXCR, storing one row per CDR3 protein. This sample carries more than 100,000 distinct CDR3 sequences, about 14% of them seen once, and the ten largest clones take approximately 2.8%. As for time point: pre-sensitization, week 0. Documented treatment: therapeutic diphenylcyclopropenone sensitization with weekly scalp DPC.

The sequencing here drew on whole blood, taken in connection with sensitization to the hapten diphenylcyclopropenone (DPC). V usage is TRBV6-5 and J usage is TRBJ2-5, with 10 bases identical to TRBD2. This receptor was taken from a woman aged 18-30 years with alopecia areata. Some clones in this sample may be carry-over from other donors' samples. CDR3 region: CASSYRVPGSGGPGETQYF. DNA of the CDR3: TGTGCCAGCAGTTACCGCGTGCCCGGTAGCGGGGGGCCCGGGGAGACCCAGTACTTC.